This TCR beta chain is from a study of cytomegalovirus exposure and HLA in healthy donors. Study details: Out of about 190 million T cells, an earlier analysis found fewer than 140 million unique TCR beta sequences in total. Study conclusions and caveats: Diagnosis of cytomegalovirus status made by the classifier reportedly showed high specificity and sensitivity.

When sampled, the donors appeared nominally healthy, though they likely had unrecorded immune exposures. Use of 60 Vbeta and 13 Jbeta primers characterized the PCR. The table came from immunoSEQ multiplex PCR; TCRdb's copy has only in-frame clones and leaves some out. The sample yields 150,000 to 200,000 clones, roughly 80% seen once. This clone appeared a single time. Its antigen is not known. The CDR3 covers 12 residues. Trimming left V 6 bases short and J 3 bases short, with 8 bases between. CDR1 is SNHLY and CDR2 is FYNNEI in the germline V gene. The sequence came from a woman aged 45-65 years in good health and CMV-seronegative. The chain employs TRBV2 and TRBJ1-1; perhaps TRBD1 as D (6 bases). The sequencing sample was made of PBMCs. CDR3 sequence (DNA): TGTGCCAGCAGCCGACAGGACACTGAAGCTTTCTTT. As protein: CASSRQDTEAFF.